A selection of T cell receptor beta chains follows, all from one sample in a study of blood T cell repertoires in COVID-19. Assay: immunoSEQ multiplex PCR; the TCRdb copy retains only in-frame clones and omits some. The sample consists of some 350,000 clones, roughly 86% of them appearing once. Sequenced material: peripheral blood. The receptors derive from a woman in her seventies with COVID-19, enrolled during active disease. Each CDR3 is given with its conserved first and last residue. Fields, in order: V gene, clone size, D gene, J gene, CDR3 DNA, CDR3 protein. A D gene is named only where the DNA matches it firmly. The size entry is marked missing in some rows and otherwise reads once, few, many or a size class.

>TRBV12-3/TRBV12-4|.|.|TRBJ1-2
TGTGCCATCACGTCAGGGCAGAACTATGGCTACACCTTC
CAITSGQNYGYTF
>TRBV14|.|.|TRBJ2-7
TGTGCCAGCAGCCAAGCGGGCAGGGCCTACGAGCAGTACTTC
CASSQAGRAYEQYF
>TRBV19|.|TRBD1|TRBJ2-2
TGTGCCACCTCCTGGACAGGCCGGAGGACAGGCGGGGAGCTGTTTTTT
CATSWTGRRTGGELFF
>TRBV11-2|.|TRBD1|TRBJ1-1
TGTGCCAGCAGCCCCGCGGCCGGGAACAGGGGACACACTGAAGCTTTCTTT
CASSPAAGNRGHTEAFF
>TRBV4-2|.|TRBD1|TRBJ2-1
TGTGCCAGCAGCCAAGTTTCGGGACAGGGGACGTCCTACAATGAGCAGTTCTTC
CASSQVSGQGTSYNEQFF
>TRBV19|.|.|TRBJ1-1
TGTGCCAGTAGTACCCAGGGTAACACTGAAGCTTTCTTT
CASSTQGNTEAFF
>TRBV12-3/TRBV12-4|.|.|TRBJ2-1
TGTGCCAGCAGTACCAGAAAGTACAATGAGCAGTTCTTC
CASSTRKYNEQFF
>TRBV19|.|.|TRBJ1-3
TGTGCCAGTAGTATCCAGGCTGGAAACACCATATATTTT
CASSIQAGNTIYF
>TRBV5-4|.|TRBD1|TRBJ1-2
TGTGCCAGCAGCTCCCAAGGACAGGGGGTCAACTATGGCTACACCTTC
CASSSQGQGVNYGYTF
>TRBV7-2|.|.|TRBJ2-7
TGTGCCAGCAGTAGGTCAGGGGTGTACGAGCAGTACTTC
CASSRSGVYEQYF
>TRBV29-1|.|.|TRBJ2-5
TGCAGCGTTGGGGGGGAAGAGACCCAGTACTTC
CSVGGEETQYF
>TRBV27|.|.|TRBJ2-2
TGTGCCAGCAGTCAAGCCCTTTTCACCGGGGAGCTGTTTTTT
CASSQALFTGELFF
>TRBV18|.|TRBD2|TRBJ2-1
TGTGCCAGCTCACCTAACCGGGGACTAGCGGGGAAGGATGAGCAGTTCTTC
CASSPNRGLAGKDEQFF
>TRBV5-1|.|.|TRBJ2-2
TGCGCCAGCAGCTGGGGGGGCGGGACCGGGGAGCTGTTTTTT
CASSWGGGTGELFF
>TRBV7-2|.|TRBD2|TRBJ2-5
TGTGCCAGCAGCTTAGTCCGGGGGGGAGAAGAGACCCAGTACTTC
CASSLVRGGEETQYF
>TRBV7-3|.|.|TRBJ1-4
TGTGCCAGCAGCCCTATCAGGCAGGGATACAATGAAAAACTGTTTTTT
CASSPIRQGYNEKLFF
>TRBV2|.|TRBD2|TRBJ2-1
TGTGCCAGCACCCGGGGGGGGTTATCCTACAATGAGCAGTTCTTC
CASTRGGLSYNEQFF
>TRBV7-2|few|.|TRBJ1-6
TGTGCCAGCAGCCTGGACAGTGGCCTTCAGGGTTCACCCCTCCACTTT
CASSLDSGLQGSPLHF
>TRBV19|.|TRBD1|TRBJ1-1
TGTGCCAGTAGTATTGGTGGGACAGGGCCGAGGGGTTTCTTT
CASSIGGTGPRGFF
>TRBV24-1|.|TRBD1|TRBJ1-1
TGTGCCACCAGTGATCCCGGACAGGGGAACACTGAAGCTTTCTTT
CATSDPGQGNTEAFF
>TRBV28|.|.|TRBJ2-1
TGTGCCAGCAGTTTGGTCCAGAACAATGAGCAGTTCTTC
CASSLVQNNEQFF
>TRBV27|.|.|TRBJ2-1
TGTGCCAGCAGTAAAATCCGGAATGAGCAGTTCTTC
CASSKIRNEQFF
>TRBV6-2/TRBV6-3|.|.|TRBJ1-2
TGTGCCAGCAGTAACCGGGACTATGGCTACACCTTC
CASSNRDYGYTF
>TRBV10-3|.|TRBD1|TRBJ2-7
TGTGCCATCAGTTCCCCCGGGACAGGAGGCGAGCAGTACTTC
CAISSPGTGGEQYF
>TRBV28|.|.|TRBJ2-7
TGTGCCAGCAGTTTAAGGGGCTACGAGCAGTACTTC
CASSLRGYEQYF
>TRBV28|few|.|TRBJ1-1
TGTGCCAGCAGTTTACGTTTTGCAGGGGATAACACTGAAGCTTTCTTT
CASSLRFAGDNTEAFF
>TRBV12-5|.|.|TRBJ1-6
TGTGCTAGTGGTTTGGTAAAGGACGGACAGAAATCCCACAATTCACCCCTCCACTTT
CASGLVKDGQKSHNSPLHF